These 14 T cell receptor beta chains were sequenced from one sample in a study of T cells in localized non-small cell lung cancer. Profiled with immunoSEQ multiplex PCR; TCRdb holds only in-frame clones, not every one. The data contain about 37,000 clones, approximately 90% of them seen just once; the ten biggest clones take up approximately 12%. The sample consisted of peripheral blood mononuclear cells, taken before any cancer treatment. The receptors originated from a female donor aged 60 or older with stage II lung adenocarcinoma.

As DNA, the CDR3 is TGCGCCAGCAGCTCTGGGACTAGCGGGGGGAGCTCCTACGAGCAGTACTTC. Translation gives CASSSGTSGGSSYEQYF. This rearrangement joins TRBV5-1 to TRBJ2-7; 15 positions agree with TRBD2. This CDR3 is built from 17 residues. Trimming took 3 bases from V and 0 from J; bases not matched to a gene: 4. Germline CDR1 reads SGHRS; CDR2 reads YFSETQ. Full variable domain (remainder filled in from reference TRBV5-1 and TRBJ2-7): KAGVTQTPRYLIKTRGQQVTLSCSPISGHRSVSWYQQTPGQGLQFLFEYFSETQRNKGNFPGRFSGRQFSNSRSEMNVSTLELGDSALYLCASSSGTSGGSSYEQYFGPGTRLTVT.

The chain joins TRBV29-1 to TRBJ2-1; 7 nucleotides match TRBD1. The germline V gene encodes CDR1 SQVTM and CDR2 ANQGSEA. The V gene end was trimmed by 6 bases and the J gene end by 0 bases; junction bases not matched to a gene: 8. This CDR3 region has 15 residues. CDR3 region: CSVAPGGSSYNEQFF. CDR3 coding DNA: TGCAGCGTCGCCCCAGGGGGTAGCTCCTACAATGAGCAGTTCTTC.

In this sample, this clone turned up a few times. The J gene is TRBJ1-6, the V gene TRBV5-1; D not certain. Trimming removed 4 bases from V and 6 bases from J, with 5 bases in between. The CDR3 consists of 12 residues. Germline V gene sequence: CDR1 SGHRS, CDR2 YFSETQ. CDR3 region: CASSDINSPLHF. CDR3 nucleotide sequence: TGCGCCAGCAGCGACATTAATTCACCCCTCCACTTT.

The rearrangement joins TRBV19 to TRBJ2-1, with 9 bases that match TRBD1. Germline V CDR1 and CDR2: LNHDA, SQIVND (reference sequence). The CDR3 consists of 14 residues. Unmatched junction bases numbered 9, after V lost 7 bases and J lost 8 bases. In DNA, the CDR3 is TGTGCCAGTAAGGTTAACAGGGGGCAAGATGAGCAGTTCTTC. Translating gives CASKVNRGQDEQFF. Together with reference TRBV19 and TRBJ2-1, the CDR3 gives the full variable domain: DGGITQSPKYLFRKEGQNVTLSCEQNLNHDAMYWYRQDPGQGLRLIYYSQIVNDFQKGDIAEGYSVSREKKESFPLTVTSAQKNPTAFYLCASKVNRGQDEQFFGPGTRLTVL.

This chain connects TRBV29-1 to TRBJ2-3; the match to TRBD1 covers 9 bases. V lost 5 bases to trimming and J lost 3 bases; unmatched junction nucleotides: 6. The CDR3 consists of 14 residues. Germline V gene data show CDR1 as SQVTM and CDR2 as ANQGSEA. CDR3 DNA sequence: TGCAGCGTTACACTGGGACAGGGAACAGATACGCAGTATTTT. Its protein is CSVTLGQGTDTQYF.

The chain uses TRBV7-2 and TRBJ1-4, with unresolved D. The CDR3 runs to 13 residues. Germline loops: CDR1 SGHTA, CDR2 FQGNSA. The V end lost 3 bases, the J end lost 5 bases, and 7 bases lay between the germline ends. CDR3 region: CASSFGRNEKLFF. CDR3 nucleotides: TGTGCCAGCAGCTTCGGGAGAAATGAAAAACTGTTTTTT. The whole variable domain, remainder taken from reference TRBV7-2 and TRBJ1-4, is GAGVSQSPSNKVTEKGKDVELRCDPISGHTALYWYRQSLGQGLEFLIYFQGNSAPDKSGLPSDRFSAERTGGSVSTLTIQRTQQEDSAVYLCASSFGRNEKLFFGSGTQLSVL.

V is TRBV6-5 and J is TRBJ1-2; possible D gene TRBD1, 5 bases. Trimming took 2 bases from V and 6 from J, leaving 19 bases between them. Looked up from germline, CDR1 is MNHEY and CDR2 is SVGAGI. This CDR3 region has 16 residues. The DNA of the CDR3 is TGTGCCAGCAGTTACGCTAACAAGGGACCCGACGATGGCTACACCTTC. This translates into CASSYANKGPDDGYTF.

The chain combines TRBV5-4 with TRBJ2-7, with a possible D match to TRBD2 (5 bases). The CDR3 length is 16 residues. Germline-derived CDR1 and CDR2 are SGHNT and YYREEE (reference sequence). Trimming removed 4 bases at V and 3 bases at J, with 20 bases between. The CDR3 DNA follows: TGTGCCAGCAGCCGCGTCGGCCGGACTGAATACTACGAGCAGTACTTC. It encodes CASSRVGRTEYYEQYF.

The CDR3, as DNA: TGTGCCAGCAGCTCCGTCTTGGGGACGCAGTATTTT. It codes for CASSSVLGTQYF. The chain employs TRBV11-2 and TRBJ2-3, with D uncertain. CDR3 length equals 12 residues. CDR1 and CDR2 (germline): SGHAT, FQNNGV. Trimming stripped 4 bases from V and 9 bases from J, with 11 bases between.

The rearrangement links TRBV7-9 to TRBJ1-4, with 7 bases fitting TRBD1. The CDR3 loop spans 16 amino acids. From germline, CDR1 is SEHNR and CDR2 FQNEAQ (reference sequence). V dropped 5 bases and J dropped 6; count of bases not matched to a gene: 12. The CDR3 coding sequence is TGTGCCAGCAGCACAACCGAGGGACAGAATTATGAAAAACTGTTTTTT. Amino acid sequence: CASSTTEGQNYEKLFF.

This chain joins TRBV29-1 and TRBJ2-2; D is undetermined. Germline lookup yields CDR1 SQVTM and CDR2 ANQGSEA. The CDR3 totals 14 residues. The germline V and J ends were trimmed by 2 bases and 1 base, with 8 bases remaining between them. The CDR3 nucleotides read TGCAGCGTTGAAAGGGCAGAGAACACCGGGGAGCTGTTTTTT. Protein product: CSVERAENTGELFF.

The table lists this clone with a few counts. The chain joins TRBV13 to TRBJ2-7; D call uncertain. CDR3 length: 13 residues. The V and J ends lost 5 bases and 1 base respectively, with 9 bases between them. CDR1 PRHDT and CDR2 FYEKMQ come from the germline V gene (reference sequence). The chain's CDR3 is CASSRPPSYEQYF. Written as DNA, the CDR3 is TGTGCCAGCAGCCGACCCCCATCCTACGAGCAGTACTTC.

The V and J genes are TRBV7-8 and TRBJ1-5; a possible D gene is TRBD1 (5 bases). The CDR3 has 15 residues. Germline V gene data show CDR1 as SGHVS and CDR2 as FQNEAQ. V was clipped by 2 bases and J by 3 bases, with 11 bases between them. For the CDR3, the DNA is TGTGCCAGCAGCTTAAGCGACAGCCCCAATCAGCCCCAGCATTTT. This translates into CASSLSDSPNQPQHF.

The chain combines TRBV7-9 with TRBJ1-5; D is uncertain. V was clipped by 1 base and J by 0 bases, with 10 bases between them. Germline V gene sequence: CDR1 SEHNR, CDR2 FQNEAQ (reference sequence). CDR3 length: 16 residues. For the CDR3, the DNA is TGTGCCAGCAGCTTAGTGAGCGATTATAGCAATCAGCCCCAGCATTTT. This translates into CASSLVSDYSNQPQHF.